Listed below are T cell receptor beta chains from one sample, sequenced in a study of PD-L1 blockade in urothelial cancer. Sequenced by immunoSEQ multiplex PCR; TCRdb stores in-frame clones only, minus some. The sample holds about 76,000 clones, approximately 90% seen once. The specimen was PBMCs, collected around atezolizumab (anti-PD-L1) treatment. These receptor sequences come from a woman older than 75 with urothelial cancer. Both conserved end residues are part of each CDR3. Each record gives: J gene, V gene, D gene, CDR3 length, CDR3 protein. D genes are given only for firm matches.

J: TRBJ1-1; V: TRBV5-1; D: .; length: 15; CDR3: CASSPREGQGAEAFF
J: TRBJ1-1; V: TRBV29-1; D: .; length: 12; CDR3: CSADRSRTEAFF
J: TRBJ2-7; V: TRBV30; D: TRBD2; length: 14; CDR3: CAWSVAGGEYEQYF
J: TRBJ2-7; V: TRBV5-5; D: .; length: 14; CDR3: CASSSYQGGGEQYF
J: TRBJ2-7; V: TRBV7-8; D: TRBD2; length: 18; CDR3: CASSSAASGSASSYEQYF
J: TRBJ1-4; V: TRBV29-1; D: .; length: 13; CDR3: CSVAFSTNEKLFF
J: TRBJ2-5; V: TRBV27; D: TRBD1; length: 13; CDR3: CASNKRQGETQYF
J: TRBJ2-6; V: TRBV28; D: .; length: 12; CDR3: CASRAGLDVLTF
J: TRBJ1-1; V: TRBV7-9; D: TRBD1; length: 16; CDR3: CASTRTGTGAVLGAFF
J: TRBJ1-2; V: TRBV18; D: TRBD1; length: 15; CDR3: CASSPRGQAPNGYTF
J: TRBJ2-7; V: TRBV18; D: .; length: 13; CDR3: CASSAALSYEQYF
J: TRBJ2-1; V: TRBV28; D: TRBD2; length: 16; CDR3: CASSGRGREGRNEQFF
J: TRBJ1-1; V: TRBV6-6; D: .; length: 15; CDR3: CASSYGAGVDTEAFF
J: TRBJ1-1; V: TRBV27; D: TRBD1; length: 20; CDR3: CASSLKAHVGQGGMNTEAFF
J: TRBJ2-7; V: TRBV7-9; D: TRBD2; length: 16; CDR3: CASSSGASGVGYEQYF
J: TRBJ1-2; V: TRBV19; D: TRBD1; length: 12; CDR3: CASSDRLYGYTF
J: TRBJ2-7; V: TRBV10-3; D: TRBD1; length: 15; CDR3: CAISESAGHRGEQYF
J: TRBJ2-2; V: TRBV30; D: .; length: 15; CDR3: CAWRGNRRATGELFF
J: TRBJ1-1; V: TRBV5-1; D: TRBD1; length: 20; CDR3: CASSQTIYGTGGLLNTEAFF
J: TRBJ1-3; V: TRBV19; D: .; length: 15; CDR3: CASSPEGRRGNTIYF
J: TRBJ1-2; V: TRBV6-1; D: .; length: 14; CDR3: CASSGTALFSGYTF
J: TRBJ2-5; V: TRBV15; D: TRBD2; length: 13; CDR3: CATSKGLAETQYF
J: TRBJ1-1; V: TRBV15; D: TRBD1; length: 14; CDR3: CATSTRQGAPEAFF
J: TRBJ1-1; V: TRBV27; D: .; length: 14; CDR3: CASSFRAGGTEAFF
J: TRBJ1-1; V: TRBV14; D: TRBD1; length: 17; CDR3: CASSQPGQGTLSTEAFF
J: TRBJ2-3; V: TRBV7-8; D: .; length: 15; CDR3: CASSLITGGTDTQYF
J: TRBJ1-4; V: TRBV30; D: TRBD1; length: 16; CDR3: CAWSSSGQGTNEKLFF
J: TRBJ2-1; V: TRBV18; D: TRBD2; length: 15; CDR3: CASSGLAGEFNEQFF
J: TRBJ2-7; V: TRBV28; D: TRBD2; length: 15; CDR3: CASSSPTAGGPEQYF
J: TRBJ1-1; V: TRBV19; D: TRBD1; length: 17; CDR3: CASSRSGTGRANTEAFF
J: TRBJ1-5; V: TRBV27; D: .; length: 14; CDR3: CASSPTGWNQPQHF
J: TRBJ2-2; V: TRBV7-3; D: TRBD2; length: 14; CDR3: CASSFGGETGELFF
J: TRBJ2-4; V: TRBV10-1; D: TRBD1; length: 12; CDR3: CAIRTGGNIQYF
J: TRBJ2-1; V: TRBV18; D: .; length: 14; CDR3: CASSPPLDKNEQFF
J: TRBJ2-1; V: TRBV27; D: TRBD2; length: 16; CDR3: CASSLSLAGGYNEQFF
J: TRBJ2-7; V: TRBV18; D: .; length: 12; CDR3: CASSATGYEQYF
J: TRBJ2-2; V: TRBV5-1; D: TRBD2; length: 15; CDR3: CASGGRAGDTGELFF
J: TRBJ1-4; V: TRBV7-3; D: TRBD1; length: 13; CDR3: CASSPQGGEKLFF
J: TRBJ1-1; V: TRBV19; D: .; length: 15; CDR3: CASSYPSGTNTEVFF
J: TRBJ2-1; V: TRBV29-1; D: TRBD2; length: 15; CDR3: CSVELRRGRYNEQFF
J: TRBJ2-2; V: TRBV5-4; D: .; length: 14; CDR3: CASSLGQPTGELFF
J: TRBJ1-1; V: TRBV5-1; D: .; length: 15; CDR3: CASSGEGGRHTEAFF
J: TRBJ2-5; V: TRBV9; D: .; length: 15; CDR3: CASSQIGVTQETQYF
J: TRBJ2-2; V: TRBV10-2; D: TRBD1; length: 14; CDR3: CASSRTGNTGELFF
J: TRBJ2-5; V: TRBV7-8; D: .; length: 15; CDR3: CASTKGAGAGETQYF
J: TRBJ2-7; V: TRBV5-1; D: .; length: 13; CDR3: CASSTGYPYEQYF
J: TRBJ2-3; V: TRBV7-8; D: TRBD1; length: 16; CDR3: CASSLGEGAPTDTQYF
J: TRBJ2-3; V: TRBV7-9; D: .; length: 15; CDR3: CASSPGLISTDTQYF